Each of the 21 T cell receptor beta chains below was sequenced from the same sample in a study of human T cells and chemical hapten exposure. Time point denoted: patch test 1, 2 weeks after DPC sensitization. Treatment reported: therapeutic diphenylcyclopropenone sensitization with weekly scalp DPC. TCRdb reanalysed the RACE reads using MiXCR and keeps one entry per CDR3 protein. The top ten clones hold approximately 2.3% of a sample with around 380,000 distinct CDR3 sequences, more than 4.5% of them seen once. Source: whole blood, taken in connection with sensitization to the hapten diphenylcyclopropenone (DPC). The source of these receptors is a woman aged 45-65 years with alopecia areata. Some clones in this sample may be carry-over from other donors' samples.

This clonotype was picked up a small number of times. This chain's CDR3 is CASSFSLGGVRNEQFF. The CDR3 nucleotides are TGTGCCAGCAGCTTTTCACTGGGGGGAGTCAGGAATGAGCAGTTCTTC. V is TRBV7-2 and J is TRBJ2-1, with D possibly TRBD2 on 6 matching bases. Germline values: CDR1 SGHTA, CDR2 FQGNSA. CDR3 length: 16 amino acids. The V end lost 3 bases, the J end lost 7 bases, and 19 bases lay between the germline ends.

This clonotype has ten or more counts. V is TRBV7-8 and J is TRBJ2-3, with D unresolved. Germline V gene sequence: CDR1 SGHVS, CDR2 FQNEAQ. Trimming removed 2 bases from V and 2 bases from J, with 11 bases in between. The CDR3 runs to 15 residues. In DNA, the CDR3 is TGTGCCAGCAGCTTAAAAATGGCCTACACAGATACGCAGTATTTT. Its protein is CASSLKMAYTDTQYF.

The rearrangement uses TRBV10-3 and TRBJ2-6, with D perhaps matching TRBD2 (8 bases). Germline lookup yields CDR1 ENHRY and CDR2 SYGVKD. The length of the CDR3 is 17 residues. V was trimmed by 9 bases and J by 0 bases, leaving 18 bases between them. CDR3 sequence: CAIGTAGASSGANVLTF. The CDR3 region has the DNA TGTGCCATTGGGACAGCGGGAGCTTCCTCTGGGGCCAACGTCCTGACTTTC.

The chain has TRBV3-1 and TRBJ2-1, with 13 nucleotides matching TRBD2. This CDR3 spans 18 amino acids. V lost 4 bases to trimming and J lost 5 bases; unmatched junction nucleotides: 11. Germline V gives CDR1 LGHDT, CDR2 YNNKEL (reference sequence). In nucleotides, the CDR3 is TGTGCCAGCAGCCTGGGACTAGCGGGACTACCTGGGGACAATGAGCAGTTCTTC. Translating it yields CASSLGLAGLPGDNEQFF.

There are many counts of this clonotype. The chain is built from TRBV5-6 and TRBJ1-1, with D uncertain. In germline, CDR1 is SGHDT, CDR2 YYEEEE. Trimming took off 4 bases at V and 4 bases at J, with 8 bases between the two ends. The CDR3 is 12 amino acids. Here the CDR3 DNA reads TGTGCCAGCAGCGTAATGAGCACTGAAGCTTTCTTT. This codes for CASSVMSTEAFF.

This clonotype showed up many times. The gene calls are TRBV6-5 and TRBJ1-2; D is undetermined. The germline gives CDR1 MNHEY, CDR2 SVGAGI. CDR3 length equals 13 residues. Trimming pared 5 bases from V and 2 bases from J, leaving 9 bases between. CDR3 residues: CASSLTRNYGYTF. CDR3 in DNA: TGTGCCAGCAGTCTTACACGGAACTATGGCTACACCTTC.

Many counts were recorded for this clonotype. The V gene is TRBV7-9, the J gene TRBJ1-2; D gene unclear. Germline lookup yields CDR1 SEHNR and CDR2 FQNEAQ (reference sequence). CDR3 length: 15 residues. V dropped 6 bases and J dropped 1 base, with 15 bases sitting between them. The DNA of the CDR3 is TGTGCCAGCAGATTTATGGGAGGGAATAACTATGGCTACACCTTC. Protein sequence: CASRFMGGNNYGYTF.

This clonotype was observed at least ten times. This CDR3 is CATSRDSPSYEQYF. The CDR3 nucleotides read TGTGCCACCAGCAGAGATAGCCCGTCCTACGAGCAGTACTTC. The chain has TRBV15 and TRBJ2-7, with D hard to call. From germline, CDR1 is LNHNV and CDR2 YYDKDF (reference sequence). Trimming took 0 bases from V and 1 from J, leaving 7 bases between them. CDR3 length equals 14 residues.

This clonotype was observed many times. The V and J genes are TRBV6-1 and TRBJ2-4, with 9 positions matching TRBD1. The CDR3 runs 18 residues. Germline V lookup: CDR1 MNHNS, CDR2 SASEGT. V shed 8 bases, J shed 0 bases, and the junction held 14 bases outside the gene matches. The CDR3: CASGRAGQGVGAKNIQYF. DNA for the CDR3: TGTGCCAGCGGGCGAGCGGGACAGGGAGTTGGAGCCAAAAACATTCAGTACTTC.

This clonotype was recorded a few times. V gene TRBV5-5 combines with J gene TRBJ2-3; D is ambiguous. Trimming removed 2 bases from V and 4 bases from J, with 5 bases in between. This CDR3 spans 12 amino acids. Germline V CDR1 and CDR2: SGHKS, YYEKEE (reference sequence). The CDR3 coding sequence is TGTGCCAGCAGCTTCGAATCAGATACGCAGTATTTT. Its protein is CASSFESDTQYF.

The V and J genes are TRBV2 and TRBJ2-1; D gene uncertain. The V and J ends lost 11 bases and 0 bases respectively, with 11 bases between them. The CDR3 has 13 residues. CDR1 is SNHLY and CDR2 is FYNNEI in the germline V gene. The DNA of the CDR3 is TGTGCCTCCTCGGCCTCCTCCTACAATGAGCAGTTCTTC. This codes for CASSASSYNEQFF.

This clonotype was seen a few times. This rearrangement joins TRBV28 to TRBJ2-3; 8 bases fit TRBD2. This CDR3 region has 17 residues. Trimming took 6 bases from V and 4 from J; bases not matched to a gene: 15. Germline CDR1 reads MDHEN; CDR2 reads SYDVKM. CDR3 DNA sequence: TGTGCCAGCAGACCCATCCGCGGGGGGCCGGGCGCAGATACGCAGTATTTT. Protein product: CASRPIRGGPGADTQYF.

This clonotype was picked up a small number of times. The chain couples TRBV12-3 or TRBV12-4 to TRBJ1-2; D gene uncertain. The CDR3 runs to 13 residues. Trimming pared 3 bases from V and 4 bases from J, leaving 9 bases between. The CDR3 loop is CASSFQSFYGYTF. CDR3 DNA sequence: TGTGCCAGCAGTTTTCAGTCTTTCTATGGCTACACCTTC.

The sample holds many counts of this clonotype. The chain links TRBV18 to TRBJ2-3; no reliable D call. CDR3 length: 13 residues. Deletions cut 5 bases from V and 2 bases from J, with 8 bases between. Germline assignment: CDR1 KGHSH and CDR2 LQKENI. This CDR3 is CASSIQPTDTQYF. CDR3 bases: TGTGCCAGCTCAATCCAACCCACAGATACGCAGTATTTT.

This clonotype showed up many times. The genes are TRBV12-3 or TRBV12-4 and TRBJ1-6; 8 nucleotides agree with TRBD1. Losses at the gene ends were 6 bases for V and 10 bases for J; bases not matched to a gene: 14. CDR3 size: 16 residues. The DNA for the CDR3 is TGTGCCAGCAGCAACTCGCGACAGGGGAATCGGTCACCCCTCCACTTT. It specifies CASSNSRQGNRSPLHF.

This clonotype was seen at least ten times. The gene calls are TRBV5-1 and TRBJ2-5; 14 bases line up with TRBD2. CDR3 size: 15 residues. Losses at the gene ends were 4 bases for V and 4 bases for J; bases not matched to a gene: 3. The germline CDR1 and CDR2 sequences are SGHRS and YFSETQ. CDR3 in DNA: TGCGCCAGCAGCGGCGGGACTAGCGGGGGAGAGACCCAGTACTTC. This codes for CASSGGTSGGETQYF.

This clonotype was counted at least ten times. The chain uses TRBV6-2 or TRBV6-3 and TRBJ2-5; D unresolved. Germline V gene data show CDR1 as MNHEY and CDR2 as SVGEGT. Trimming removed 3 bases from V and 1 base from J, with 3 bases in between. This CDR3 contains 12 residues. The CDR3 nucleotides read TGTGCCAGCAGTTATCTCCAAGAGACCCAGTACTTC. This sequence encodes CASSYLQETQYF.

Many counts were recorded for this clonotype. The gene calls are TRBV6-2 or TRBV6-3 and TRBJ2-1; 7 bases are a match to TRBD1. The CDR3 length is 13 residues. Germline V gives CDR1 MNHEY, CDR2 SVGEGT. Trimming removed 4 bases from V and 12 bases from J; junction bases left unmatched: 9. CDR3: CASSSTTRDRQFF. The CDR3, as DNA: TGTGCCAGCAGTTCGACAACCCGGGACAGGCAGTTCTTC.

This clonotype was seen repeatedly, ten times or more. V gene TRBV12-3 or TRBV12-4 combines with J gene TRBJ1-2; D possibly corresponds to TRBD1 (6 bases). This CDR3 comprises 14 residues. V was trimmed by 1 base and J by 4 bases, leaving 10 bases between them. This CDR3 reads CASSLGTVFYGYTF. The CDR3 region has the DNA TGTGCCAGCAGTTTAGGGACAGTCTTCTATGGCTACACCTTC.

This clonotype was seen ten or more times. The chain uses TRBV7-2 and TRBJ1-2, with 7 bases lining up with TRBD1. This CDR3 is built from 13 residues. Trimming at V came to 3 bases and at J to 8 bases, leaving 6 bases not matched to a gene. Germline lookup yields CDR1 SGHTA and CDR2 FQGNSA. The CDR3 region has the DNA TGTGCCAGCAGCTTCGACAGGGAAGGGGGCTACACCTTC. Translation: CASSFDREGGYTF.

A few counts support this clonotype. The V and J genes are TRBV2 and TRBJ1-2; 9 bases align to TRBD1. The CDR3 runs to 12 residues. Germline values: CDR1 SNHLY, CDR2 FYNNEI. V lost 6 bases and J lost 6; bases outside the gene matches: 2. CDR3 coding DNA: TGTGCCAGCAGCCGGGACAGGGATGGCTACACCTTC. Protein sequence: CASSRDRDGYTF.